This paragraph reports one TCR beta chain. The sample comes from a study of blood T cell repertoires in COVID-19. Study-level information: Some COVID-19 samples were acute and others convalescent; all came from the United States, Italy and Spain. Sources were T cells, B-cell-depleted T cells, or PBMCs; the material itself was cDNA or gDNA.

Source study methods: Reference gene primer amplification in the assay estimated nucleated cell counts. The method was immunoSEQ multiplex PCR; TCRdb's version includes in-frame clones alone and lacks a portion of them. V and J calls and clone size are as listed in that table; D and trimming were resolved from the DNA. Of fewer than 120,000 clones in the sample, less than 75% were seen once. V shed 2 bases and J shed 3 bases, with 5 bases lying between them. The germline V gene encodes CDR1 SGHRS and CDR2 YFSETQ. The CDR3 is 12 residues long. This receptor was identified in a woman in her sixties or seventies with acute or convalescent COVID-19. Input material: peripheral blood. The chain combines TRBV5-1 with TRBJ1-2, with unresolved D. Written as DNA, the CDR3 is TGCGCCAGCAGCTTCGGGGACTATGGCTACACCTTC. Translated, it gives CASSFGDYGYTF.